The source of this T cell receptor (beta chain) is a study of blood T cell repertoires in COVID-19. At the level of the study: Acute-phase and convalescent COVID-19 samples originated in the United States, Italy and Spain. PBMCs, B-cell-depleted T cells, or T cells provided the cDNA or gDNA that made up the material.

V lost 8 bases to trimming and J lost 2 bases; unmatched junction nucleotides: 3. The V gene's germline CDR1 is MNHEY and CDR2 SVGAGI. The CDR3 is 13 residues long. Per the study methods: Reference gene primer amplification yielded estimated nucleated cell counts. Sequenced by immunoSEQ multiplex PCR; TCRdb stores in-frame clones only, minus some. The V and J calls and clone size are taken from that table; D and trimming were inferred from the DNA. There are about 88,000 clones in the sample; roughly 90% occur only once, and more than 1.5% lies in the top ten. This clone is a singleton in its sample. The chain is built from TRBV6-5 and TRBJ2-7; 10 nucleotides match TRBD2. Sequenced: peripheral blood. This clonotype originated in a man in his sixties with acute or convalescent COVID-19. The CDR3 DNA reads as TGTGCCAGCGGGCTAGCGGGAGCCTACGAGCAGTACTTC. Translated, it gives CASGLAGAYEQYF.